In this sample, the clone carrying this T cell receptor beta chain turned up many times. The antigen is unknown. This sample stems from a study of T cells in Graves' hyperthyroidism and ophthalmopathy. Study as a whole: Peripheral blood draws took place at initial diagnosis, ahead of any treatment.

Uncontrolled infection, other autoimmune disease, pregnancy or lactation disqualified patients from enrolment. The investigators amplified TCR beta CDR3 regions from RNA transcripts. When the TCR CDR3 underwent first-round RT-PCR, the HTBI primer set was used. Each CDR3 protein gets one entry after TCRdb re-called the multiplex PCR reads with MiXCR. Of some 570,000 distinct CDR3 sequences listed, 13% to 15% are singletons. Points from the study as a whole: Most expanded thyroid clonotypes above 0.001 also appeared in blood. Model predictions of ophthalmopathy came a median roughly 6.7 months before onset.

Germline V gene data show CDR1 as PRHDT and CDR2 as FYEKMQ (reference sequence). V was clipped by 0 bases and J by 5 bases, with 8 bases between them. This CDR3 region has 13 residues. This sequence was found in a woman aged 18-30 years with Graves' ophthalmopathy. The sample was blood. The rearrangement links TRBV13 to TRBJ2-7; D is unresolved. In DNA, the CDR3 is TGTGCCAGCAGCTTAGGGCAGTGGGACGAGCAGTACTTC. Its protein product is CASSLGQWDEQYF. The full variable domain, rest sourced from reference TRBV13 and TRBJ2-7, is AAGVIQSPRHLIKEKRETATLKCYPIPRHDTVYWYQQGPGQDPQFLISFYEKMQSDKGSIPDRFSAQQFSDYHSELNMSSLELGDSALYFCASSLGQWDEQYFGPGTRLTVT.